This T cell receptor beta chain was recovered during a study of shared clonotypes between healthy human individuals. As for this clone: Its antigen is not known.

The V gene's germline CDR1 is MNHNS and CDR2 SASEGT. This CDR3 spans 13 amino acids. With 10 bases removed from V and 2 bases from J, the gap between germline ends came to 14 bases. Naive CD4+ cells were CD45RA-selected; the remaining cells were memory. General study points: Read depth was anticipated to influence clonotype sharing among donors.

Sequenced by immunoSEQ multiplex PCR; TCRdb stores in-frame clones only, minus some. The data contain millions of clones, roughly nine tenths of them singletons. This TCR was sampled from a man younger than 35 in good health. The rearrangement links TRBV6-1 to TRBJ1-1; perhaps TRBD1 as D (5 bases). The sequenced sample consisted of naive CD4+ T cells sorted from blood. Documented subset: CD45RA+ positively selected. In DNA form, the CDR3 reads TGTGCCACCTCCCGGGACCCCAACACTGAAGCTTTCTTT. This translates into CATSRDPNTEAFF.